This is a list of T cell receptor beta chains from one sample in a study of cytomegalovirus exposure and HLA in healthy donors. Produced via immunoSEQ multiplex PCR; TCRdb's table is partial and in-frame only. The table shows 35,000 to 45,000 clones, with roughly 80% occurring only once. Sequenced input: PBMCs. Every receptor here comes from a woman aged 40 to 55 in good health and CMV-seronegative. Both conserved end residues are part of each CDR3. D genes are given only for firm matches. Rows may omit the clone size; those that give it use once, few, many or a size class.

V gene,D gene,J gene,clone size,CDR3 length,CDR3 DNA,CDR3 protein
TRBV7-7,-,TRBJ2-5,-,14,TGTGCTAGCAGCTCCCCAGGGTCTGGGGAGACCCAGTACTTC,CASSSPGSGETQYF
TRBV5-1,-,TRBJ2-7,-,13,TGCGCCAGCAGCCCTACTGAGGCCTACGAGCAGTACTTC,CASSPTEAYEQYF
TRBV25-1,-,TRBJ1-1,few,14,TGTGCCTCGGGGGAGACAGTTATGAACACTGAAGCTTTCTTT,CASGETVMNTEAFF
TRBV13,TRBD1,TRBJ1-3,-,16,TGTGCCAGCAGCTTTACAGGGGAATTATTGGGAAACACCATATATTTT,CASSFTGELLGNTIYF
TRBV2,-,TRBJ1-1,-,16,TGTGCCAGCAGGGGGGGGCGGGGTGCTATGAACACTGAAGCTTTCTTT,CASRGGRGAMNTEAFF
TRBV7-9,-,TRBJ1-1,-,13,TGTGCCAGCAGCCCCCCCCGGTCCACTGAAGCTTTCTTT,CASSPPRSTEAFF
TRBV5-1,-,TRBJ1-1,once,13,TGCGCCAGCAGCCGGACAGCGGACACTGAAGCTTTCTTT,CASSRTADTEAFF
TRBV4-2,-,TRBJ2-5,-,15,TGTGCCAGCAGCCAAGACCGGAGTACCCAGCCAACTCAGTACTTC,CASSQDRSTQPTQYF
TRBV4-3,-,TRBJ1-1,-,14,TGCGCCAGCAGCCAAGAGGCAGGGTTTCCTGAAGCTTTCTTT,CASSQEAGFPEAFF
TRBV7-3,TRBD2,TRBJ2-5,-,17,TGTGCCAGCAGCTTAACCGGAGGCGGGGGGGCCCGGGAGACCCAGTACTTC,CASSLTGGGGARETQYF
TRBV19,-,TRBJ1-2,-,11,TGTGCCAGTAGCGGGGACAATGGCTACACCTTC,CASSGDNGYTF
TRBV5-1,TRBD2,TRBJ2-1,-,19,TGCGCCAGCAGCTTGTGGCGGGGGTCTCCTGAATCCTCCTACAATGAGCAGTTCTTC,CASSLWRGSPESSYNEQFF
TRBV4-3,TRBD1,TRBJ1-1,-,13,TGCGCCAGCAGCCGTACAGGGGGCACTGAAGCTTTCTTT,CASSRTGGTEAFF
TRBV2,-,TRBJ1-5,-,12,TGTGCCAGCAGTGTGGAGAATCAGCCCCAGCATTTT,CASSVENQPQHF
TRBV27,-,TRBJ1-4,-,13,TGTGCCAGCAGGCCCGTCGCGGTTGAAAAACTGTTTTTT,CASRPVAVEKLFF
TRBV7-9,TRBD1,TRBJ1-6,-,15,TGTGCCAGCAGCTTACAGGGGACAGGGCTTTCACCCCTCCACTTT,CASSLQGTGLSPLHF
TRBV11-2,-,TRBJ2-3,-,14,TGTGCCAGCAGCTCGGAGGGACTGTCGGATACGCAGTATTTT,CASSSEGLSDTQYF
TRBV4-1,-,TRBJ2-6,medium-sized,16,TGCGCCAGCAGCCAAGATCCAGGGGCTGGGGCCAACGTCCTGACTTTC,CASSQDPGAGANVLTF
TRBV6-5,TRBD1,TRBJ1-4,-,15,TGTGCCAGTAGAAACCGACAGGGTTCTAAAGAAAAACTGTTTTTT,CASRNRQGSKEKLFF
TRBV7-2,-,TRBJ1-2,-,13,TGTGCCAGCAGCTTAGGGCAAGACTATGGCTACACCTTC,CASSLGQDYGYTF
TRBV15,-,TRBJ2-1,once,14,TGTGCCACCAGCAGAGAAATTAGCATAAATGAGCAGTTCTTC,CATSREISINEQFF
TRBV4-3,-,TRBJ2-5,-,16,TGCGCCAGCAGCCAAGGCGCGGGATTGGATTGGGAGACCCAGTACTTC,CASSQGAGLDWETQYF
TRBV2,-,TRBJ2-2,-,14,TGTGCCAGCAGTGACCGCGGGAACACCGGGGAGCTGTTTTTT,CASSDRGNTGELFF
TRBV11-3,TRBD1,TRBJ2-6,-,20,TGTGCCAGCAGCCTTTACGGGTGGGGACAGAATTCTACTGGGGCCAACGTCCTGACTTTC,CASSLYGWGQNSTGANVLTF
TRBV2,-,TRBJ1-5,-,13,TGTGCCAGCAGTACAGGGTCGGGACAGCCCCAGCATTTT,CASSTGSGQPQHF
TRBV2,TRBD2,TRBJ2-1,hyperexpanded,14,TGTGCCAGCAGTACTAGCGGGCTAAACAATGAGCAGTTCTTC,CASSTSGLNNEQFF
TRBV7-2,TRBD2,TRBJ2-7,-,13,TGTGCCAGCAGCCTAGGTAGCGGGGGGGCCCAGTACTTC,CASSLGSGGAQYF
TRBV4-2,TRBD1,TRBJ2-2,-,15,TGTGCCAGCAGCGCGGGACAGGGCAGCGCCGGGGAGCTGTTTTTT,CASSAGQGSAGELFF
TRBV28,TRBD1,TRBJ1-4,-,15,TGTGCCAGCAGCAGGACCGGGACAGGGGGTCAAAAACTGTTTTTT,CASSRTGTGGQKLFF
TRBV7-2,-,TRBJ1-2,-,13,TGTGCCAGCAGCTTAACGAGGGACTATGGCTACACCTTC,CASSLTRDYGYTF
TRBV5-8,-,TRBJ1-3,few,16,TGTGCCAGCAGCTCGACACCGGCCTCTTTTAGGAACACCATATATTTT,CASSSTPASFRNTIYF
TRBV5-4,-,TRBJ1-4,once,15,TGTGCCAGCAGCTTGGCCGGCAGGGATAATGAAAAACTGTTTTTT,CASSLAGRDNEKLFF
TRBV7-9,-,TRBJ2-3,-,16,TGTGCCAGCAGCTTAATCGCCGGGGACTTCACAGATACGCAGTATTTT,CASSLIAGDFTDTQYF
TRBV6-6,TRBD1,TRBJ2-7,few,15,TGTGCCAGCAGCTCCACAGGGGACCTCTCCTACGAGCAGTACTTC,CASSSTGDLSYEQYF
TRBV6-5,TRBD2,TRBJ2-1,-,15,TGTGCCAGCCGGATGGCTAGCGGGGGGGTCTATGAGCAGTTCTTC,CASRMASGGVYEQFF
TRBV7-2,-,TRBJ1-4,-,14,TGTGCCAGCAGCTCCAGACAGCCTAATGAAAAACTGTTTTTT,CASSSRQPNEKLFF
TRBV4-3,-,TRBJ2-3,-,16,TGCGCCAGCAGCCAATCCGGCTCGGGGGGCACAGATACGCAGTATTTT,CASSQSGSGGTDTQYF
TRBV5-5,-,TRBJ1-2,-,14,TGTGCCAGCAGCTTGACAGGGCGTGCGCTTGGCTACACCTTC,CASSLTGRALGYTF
TRBV2,TRBD2,TRBJ2-7,-,14,TGTGCCAGCAGTGAGGGCGGGGGGGCCAACGAGCAGTACTTC,CASSEGGGANEQYF
TRBV19,-,TRBJ1-5,-,15,TGTGCCTCTCGCAGCGGGTCTCCGGGAAATCAGCCCCAGCATTTT,CASRSGSPGNQPQHF
TRBV6-1,TRBD1,TRBJ2-1,-,15,TGTGCCAGCAGTATGGGACAGGGGGACTGGGAGGGGCAGTTCTTC,CASSMGQGDWEGQFF
TRBV4-1,-,TRBJ1-6,-,20,TGCGCCAGCAGCCCTAAATCCGGGGGAGGGCGGAGCTCCTATAATTCACCCCTCCACTTT,CASSPKSGGGRSSYNSPLHF
TRBV9,TRBD1,TRBJ2-1,few,17,TGTGCCAGCAGCGACCCGATTACCGGGACAGATTACAATGAGCAGTTCTTC,CASSDPITGTDYNEQFF
TRBV29-1,-,TRBJ1-1,-,12,TGCAGCGTTGCCCTCCCGAGAGGTGAAGCTTTCTTT,CSVALPRGEAFF
TRBV2,-,TRBJ2-5,-,12,TGTGCCAGCAGTGATCCCACCGGGACCCAGTACTTC,CASSDPTGTQYF
TRBV6-4,-,TRBJ1-1,-,14,TGTGCCAGCAGTGACTCAGGATACCTAGGGGGAGCTTTCTTT,CASSDSGYLGGAFF
TRBV7-2,TRBD1,TRBJ1-2,once,15,TGTGCCAGCAGCCTCCCGGGACAGGGCTTGTTTGGCTACACCTTC,CASSLPGQGLFGYTF
TRBV2,-,TRBJ2-5,-,13,TGTGCCAGAGGGACTCCGGACCGAGAGACCCAGTACTTC,CARGTPDRETQYF
TRBV15,TRBD1,TRBJ1-2,-,18,TGTGCCACCAGCAGAGGGTCGGGACAGGGGGCGGCAGTGTATGGCTACACCTTC,CATSRGSGQGAAVYGYTF
TRBV7-2,TRBD1,TRBJ1-3,-,15,TGTGCCAGCAGCTCGCGGACAGGGCCTGGAAACACCATATATTTT,CASSSRTGPGNTIYF
TRBV7-8,TRBD1,TRBJ1-5,-,14,TGTGCCAGCAGCTATACAGGGGTGGATCAGCCCCAGCATTTT,CASSYTGVDQPQHF
TRBV19,TRBD1,TRBJ1-6,once,15,TGTGCCAGTAGTATAGGCGACAGGGGAAATTCACCCCTCCACTTT,CASSIGDRGNSPLHF
TRBV7-2,TRBD1,TRBJ1-2,-,16,TGTGCCAGCAGCACACGGGACAGGGGTCGATACTATGGCTACACCTTC,CASSTRDRGRYYGYTF
TRBV29-1,TRBD1,TRBJ1-3,few,16,TGCAGCGTTGAAGATTTGGTAGAGGGGGCACGGAACACCATATATTTT,CSVEDLVEGARNTIYF
TRBV29-1,TRBD1,TRBJ1-2,-,14,TGCAGCGTTGAGGCAGGGGGACGTTCCTATGGCTACACCTTC,CSVEAGGRSYGYTF
TRBV16,-,TRBJ2-5,once,14,TGTGCCAGCAGCCAATTTTGGGGGCAGAAGACCCAGTACTTC,CASSQFWGQKTQYF
TRBV7-8,-,TRBJ2-1,-,12,TGTGCCAGCAGCTTAGTGGGGGGTGAGCAGTTCTTC,CASSLVGGEQFF
TRBV2,-,TRBJ2-7,-,13,TGTGCCAGCCTAGGTTTAAGGGGCTACGAGCAGTACTTC,CASLGLRGYEQYF
TRBV5-4,TRBD2,TRBJ2-1,-,15,TGTGCCAGCAGCTTGGGCGGGGGGGACCACAATGAGCAGTTCTTC,CASSLGGGDHNEQFF